The present entry profiles one T cell receptor (beta chain) with its context. Distinct nucleotide sequences in the sample also encode this CDR3. This entry belongs to a study of shared clonotypes between healthy human individuals. Sequencing used immunoSEQ multiplex PCR; TCRdb keeps in-frame clones, though not all of them. The sample has 2,500,000 or so clones, more than 80% seen once. This receptor was obtained from a man younger than 35 in good health. Source material: naive CD4+ T cells sorted from blood. The subset: CD45RA+ positively selected.

CDR3 amino acids: CASSIQGNTGELFF. In DNA, the CDR3 is TGCGCCAGCTCAATACAGGGAAACACCGGGGAGCTGTTTTTT. The chain recombines TRBV5-1 with TRBJ2-2; D possibly corresponds to TRBD1 (6 bases). The ends were cut back, 7 bases at V and 2 bases at J, with 12 bases in the middle. Germline V gene data show CDR1 as SGHRS and CDR2 as YFSETQ. The CDR3 is 14 residues long. Supplemented by reference TRBV5-1 and TRBJ2-2, the full variable domain reads KAGVTQTPRYLIKTRGQQVTLSCSPISGHRSVSWYQQTPGQGLQFLFEYFSETQRNKGNFPGRFSGRQFSNSRSEMNVSTLELGDSALYLCASSIQGNTGELFFGEGSRLTVL.